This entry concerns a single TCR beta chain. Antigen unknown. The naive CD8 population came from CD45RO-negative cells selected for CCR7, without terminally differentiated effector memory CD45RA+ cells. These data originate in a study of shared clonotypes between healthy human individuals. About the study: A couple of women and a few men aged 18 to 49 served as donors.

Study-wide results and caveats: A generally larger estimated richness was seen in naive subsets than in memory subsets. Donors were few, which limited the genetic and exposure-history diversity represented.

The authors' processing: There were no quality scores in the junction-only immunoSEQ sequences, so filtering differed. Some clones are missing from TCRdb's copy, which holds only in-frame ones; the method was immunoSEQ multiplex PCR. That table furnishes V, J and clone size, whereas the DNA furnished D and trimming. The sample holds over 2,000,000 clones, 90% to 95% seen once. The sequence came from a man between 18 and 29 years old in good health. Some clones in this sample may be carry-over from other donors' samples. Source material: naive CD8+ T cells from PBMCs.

The CDR3 DNA follows: TGTGCCAGTAGTCTCAACCCGGGGCCCTACTACGAGCAGTACTTC. Its translation: CASSLNPGPYYEQYF. J is TRBJ2-7 and V is TRBV19; tentatively, D is TRBD1 or TRBD2 (5 bases each). The germline V and J ends were trimmed by 5 bases and 3 bases, with 17 bases remaining between them. CDR1 and CDR2 (germline): LNHDA, SQIVND (reference sequence). This CDR3 is 15 amino acids long. Complete variable domain (other parts from reference TRBV19 and TRBJ2-7): DGGITQSPKYLFRKEGQNVTLSCEQNLNHDAMYWYRQDPGQGLRLIYYSQIVNDFQKGDIAEGYSVSREKKESFPLTVTSAQKNPTAFYLCASSLNPGPYYEQYFGPGTRLTVT.